A single sample is the source of the 19 T cell receptor beta chains below, sequenced in a study of OX40 agonist ivuxolimab in advanced cancers. Clones were sequenced by immunoSEQ multiplex PCR, and TCRdb holds only the in-frame ones, with some missing. The table includes nearly 45,000 clones, more than 80% detected once. The source material was CD4+ or CD8+ T cells sorted from blood, sampled in a trial of the OX40 agonist ivuxolimab. These TCRs come from an adult with an advanced solid tumor such as melanoma, head and neck, liver or kidney cancer.

This chain uses TRBV2 with TRBJ2-1, with D possibly matching TRBD1 (6 bases). V lost 2 bases and J lost 6, with 17 bases in between. CDR1 and CDR2 (germline): SNHLY, FYNNEI. There are 16 residues in the CDR3. In DNA, the CDR3 is TGTGCCAGCAGTGAACGATACAGGGAGAGGTGCAATGAGCAGTTCTTC. Translation: CASSERYRERCNEQFF.

The gene calls are TRBV2 and TRBJ2-7, with D perhaps assigned TRBD1 or TRBD2 (5 bases each). The CDR3 spans 14 residues. The V gene lost 6 bases and the J gene lost 7 bases, with 19 bases spanning the gap. The germline V gene encodes CDR1 SNHLY and CDR2 FYNNEI. The CDR3 spells CASRTGPLIGEQYF. The CDR3 DNA sequence: TGTGCCAGCAGAACGGGACCTTTGATCGGTGAGCAGTACTTC.

This clone was recorded a few times. The genes are TRBV30 and TRBJ2-3; D tentatively fits TRBD1 or TRBD2 (5 bases each). CDR3 length equals 15 residues. Germline assignment: CDR1 GTSNPN and CDR2 SVGIG (reference sequence). Trimming removed 0 bases from V and 5 bases from J, with 15 bases in between. CDR3 sequence reads: CAWSVLGERGDTQYF. CDR3 in DNA: TGTGCCTGGAGTGTACTGGGGGAGAGAGGAGATACGCAGTATTTT.

The gene calls are TRBV5-1 and TRBJ2-1; D not certain. Trimming removed 0 bases from V and 8 bases from J, with 6 bases in between. The CDR3 is 12 amino acids. Germline assignment: CDR1 SGHRS and CDR2 YFSETQ. CDR3 DNA: TGCGCCAGCAGCTTGGAAGGCCATGAGCAGTTCTTC. As protein: CASSLEGHEQFF.

The genes are TRBV27 and TRBJ2-5; D is ambiguous. The CDR3 loop spans 11 amino acids. Trimming shortened V by 6 bases and J by 5 bases, and 7 bases separated the two germline ends. Germline values: CDR1 MNHEY, CDR2 SMNVEV (reference sequence). CDR3 bases: TGTGCCAGCAGGAACCGGGAGACCCAGTACTTC. Translation gives CASRNRETQYF.

The chain has TRBV5-1 and TRBJ1-2, with 9 positions matching TRBD1. The CDR3 extends over 13 amino acids. The V gene end was trimmed by 7 bases and the J gene end by 4 bases; junction bases not matched to a gene: 5. Germline values: CDR1 SGHRS, CDR2 YFSETQ. The CDR3 loop is CASWGQGTYGYTF. CDR3 coding DNA: TGCGCCAGCTGGGGACAGGGAACCTATGGCTACACCTTC.

The CDR3 reads CASSEPWDRSSYNEQFF. The CDR3 bases are TGTGCCAGCAGTGAACCTTGGGACAGGAGCTCCTACAATGAGCAGTTCTTC. The chain is built from TRBV2 and TRBJ2-1; TRBD1 matches 8 bases. V dropped 2 bases and J dropped 0; count of bases not matched to a gene: 6. CDR1 is SNHLY and CDR2 is FYNNEI in the germline V gene. The CDR3 spans 17 residues.

This sequence joins TRBV27 and TRBJ1-3; D call uncertain. Trimming stripped 10 bases from V and 4 bases from J, with 8 bases between. Germline CDR1 and CDR2: MNHEY and SMNVEV (reference sequence). The length of the CDR3 is 11 residues. CDR3 amino acids: CATRSGNTIYF. The CDR3 DNA reads TGTGCCACTCGTTCGGGAAACACCATATATTTT.

The chain uses TRBV2 and TRBJ2-7; 7 nucleotides align to TRBD1. Germline CDR1 SNHLY, CDR2 FYNNEI. The CDR3 covers 12 residues. Trimming removed 9 bases from V and 6 bases from J; junction bases left unmatched: 8. CDR3 in amino acids: CASIRGLGEQYF. CDR3 DNA: TGTGCCAGTATTAGGGGGCTAGGCGAGCAGTACTTC.

The chain combines TRBV6-1 with TRBJ1-5; 7 nucleotides agree with TRBD1. V dropped 3 bases and J dropped 2; count of bases not matched to a gene: 4. The length of the CDR3 is 15 residues. Germline CDR1 MNHNS, CDR2 SASEGT. The CDR3 DNA sequence: TGTGCCAGCAGTGAGACAGGGATACGCAATCAGCCCCAGCATTTT. Protein sequence: CASSETGIRNQPQHF.

The rearrangement uses TRBV27 and TRBJ1-1; D might be TRBD1 (5 bases). V lost 6 bases and J lost 5, with 13 bases in between. The CDR3 sequence is 13 residues long. CDR1 MNHEY and CDR2 SMNVEV come from the germline V gene (reference sequence). CDR3 nucleotides: TGTGCCAGCAGGCGGGGGGGTCAGACTGAAGCTTTCTTT. Translated, it gives CASRRGGQTEAFF.

V and J are TRBV27 and TRBJ1-2, with 7 positions matching TRBD1. The junction had 2 bases not matched to a gene; V was cut back by 2 bases and J by 5 bases. Germline V gene sequence: CDR1 MNHEY, CDR2 SMNVEV (reference sequence). This CDR3 is 13 amino acids long. CDR3 sequence: CASSLAGGYGYTF. The CDR3, as DNA: TGTGCCAGCAGTTTAGCAGGGGGTTATGGCTACACCTTC.

The chain joins TRBV5-4 to TRBJ2-2, with D maybe TRBD2 (5 bases). Germline V gene data show CDR1 as SGHNT and CDR2 as YYREEE (reference sequence). The CDR3 is 17 amino acids. V was shortened by 0 bases and J by 2 bases, with 14 bases between the two germline ends. The CDR3 coding sequence is TGTGCCAGCAGCTTGGGGACCGGGAAACTCAACACCGGGGAGCTGTTTTTT. Amino acid sequence: CASSLGTGKLNTGELFF.

This chain links TRBV27 with TRBJ2-3, with D uncertain. V lost 7 bases to trimming and J lost 0 bases, with 5 bases between them. This CDR3 region has 12 residues. CDR1 is MNHEY, CDR2 SMNVEV, per germline (reference sequence). The CDR3 reads CASKRSTDTQYF. In nucleotides, the CDR3 is TGTGCCAGCAAAAGGAGCACAGATACGCAGTATTTT.

The chain joins TRBV19 to TRBJ1-1; no clear D gene. The CDR3 sequence is 15 residues long. Germline V CDR1 and CDR2: LNHDA, SQIVND (reference sequence). Trimming stripped 3 bases from V and 0 bases from J, with 11 bases between. CDR3 region: CASSIWKGMNTEAFF. The CDR3 DNA sequence: TGTGCCAGTAGTATTTGGAAAGGGATGAACACTGAAGCTTTCTTT. Full variable domain (missing parts from reference TRBV19 and TRBJ1-1): DGGITQSPKYLFRKEGQNVTLSCEQNLNHDAMYWYRQDPGQGLRLIYYSQIVNDFQKGDIAEGYSVSREKKESFPLTVTSAQKNPTAFYLCASSIWKGMNTEAFFGQGTRLTVV.

V gene TRBV5-1 combines with J gene TRBJ2-7, with D perhaps TRBD1 or TRBD2 (5 bases each). The CDR3 has 14 amino acids. Germline V lookup: CDR1 SGHRS, CDR2 YFSETQ. V lost 2 bases to trimming and J lost 2 bases, with 11 bases between them. In DNA, the CDR3 is TGCGCCAGCAGCTTCGGGGCCCCAGCCTACGAGCAGTACTTC. This gives the protein CASSFGAPAYEQYF.

V gene TRBV29-1 combines with J gene TRBJ2-1; TRBD1 matches at 10 bases. V shed 6 bases, J shed 3 bases, and the junction held 8 bases outside the gene matches. The germline gives CDR1 SQVTM, CDR2 ANQGSEA. The CDR3 covers 15 residues. CDR3 residues: CSVPGTGALYNEQFF. CDR3 in DNA: TGCAGCGTCCCCGGGACAGGGGCCCTCTACAATGAGCAGTTCTTC.

The chain links TRBV6-4 to TRBJ2-1; 11 bases are shared with TRBD1. Germline loops: CDR1 MRHNA, CDR2 SNTAGT. The V and J ends lost 5 bases and 6 bases, in that order; junction bases with no gene match: 3. The CDR3 covers 14 residues. The CDR3 DNA reads TGTGCCAGCAGTCCCGGGACAGGGGGCAATGAGCAGTTCTTC. It encodes CASSPGTGGNEQFF.

This clone was observed once. The CDR3: CASSFSGRTSTDTQYF. As DNA, the CDR3 is TGTGCCAGCAGCTTTAGCGGGAGGACTAGCACAGATACGCAGTATTTT. The chain combines TRBV7-2 with TRBJ2-3; TRBD2 matches 10 bases. Per germline, CDR1 SGHTA and CDR2 FQGNSA. V was clipped by 3 bases and J by 0 bases; unmatched bases: 3. There are 16 residues in the CDR3.